The 2 T cell receptor beta chains given below trace back to one sample, sequenced in a study of T cells in women clearing cervical HPV infection. Generated by immunoSEQ multiplex PCR, the TCRdb table keeps only in-frame clones and is missing some. The clone table shows tens of thousands of clones, with the ten largest holding about 4.6%. The sample consisted of blood buffy coat. These receptors were obtained from a woman aged 18-70 years with a cervical HPV16 infection that either progressed to CIN3+ or cleared (not recorded which).

With regard to this clone: The read falls 3 residues short of the CDR3 end, and the missing part is taken from the germline J gene. The J gene is TRBJ1-1, the V gene TRBV27; D is perhaps TRBD1 (6 bases). CDR1 and CDR2 (germline): MNHEY, SMNVEV (reference sequence). The CDR3 loop spans 12 amino acids. Partial CDR3 DNA: TGTGCCAGCAGAGCCCCCCGACAGGTC. It codes for CASRAPRQV. The full CDR3 is CASRAPRQVAFF.

To note about this clone: The read terminates 3 residues ahead of where the CDR3 ends, so the germline J gene completes it. This chain links TRBV7-2 with TRBJ2-5; TRBD1 matches 7 bases. Germline-derived CDR1 and CDR2 are SGHTA and FQGNSA. V was pared by 1 base and J by 4 bases, with 3 bases of the junction left unmatched. This CDR3 contains 14 residues. CDR3 bases read: TGTGCCAGCAGCTTAGGACAGGGCACAGAGACC. Its translation: CASSLGQGTET. The whole CDR3 sequence reads CASSLGQGTETQYF.